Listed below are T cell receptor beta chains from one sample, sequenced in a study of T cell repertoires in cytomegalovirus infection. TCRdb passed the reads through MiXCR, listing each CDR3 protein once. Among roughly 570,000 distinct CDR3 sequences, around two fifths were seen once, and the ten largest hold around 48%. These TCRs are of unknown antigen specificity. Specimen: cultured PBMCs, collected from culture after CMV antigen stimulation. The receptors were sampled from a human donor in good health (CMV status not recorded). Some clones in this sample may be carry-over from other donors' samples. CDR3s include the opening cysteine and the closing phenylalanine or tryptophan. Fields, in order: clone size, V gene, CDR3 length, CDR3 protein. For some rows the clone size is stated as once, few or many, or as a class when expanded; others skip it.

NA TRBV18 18 CASSPPLGTRADWDEQFF
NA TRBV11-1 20 CASSPLALAALHSSYNEQFF
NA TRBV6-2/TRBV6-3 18 CASSYAGPIQINTGELFF
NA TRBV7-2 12 CASHALPGEQYF
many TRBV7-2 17 CASSLNLAGASGNTIYF
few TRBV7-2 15 CASSQGGPGTGELFF
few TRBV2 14 CASRAGTGNEKLFF
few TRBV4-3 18 CASSQDPGTATTNQPQHF
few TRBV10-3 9 CAVGGEQFF
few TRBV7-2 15 CASSWSGTGRQPQHF
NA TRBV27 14 CASSLRPQGSPLHF
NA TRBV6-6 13 CASSPYSLKTQYF